A single sample is the source of the 8 T cell receptor beta chains below, sequenced in a study of cytomegalovirus exposure and HLA in healthy donors. PCR used 60 Vbeta primers and 13 Jbeta primers. Using immunoSEQ multiplex PCR, the repertoire was profiled, and TCRdb retains in-frame clones only, with some absent. The data show fewer than 40,000 clones, with around 60% seen just once and 20% to 25% held by the top ten. The specimen sequenced was PBMCs. Source of these receptors: a man aged 50 to 60 in good health and CMV-seropositive.

The chain recombines TRBV28 with TRBJ1-5, with TRBD1 matching 9 bases. After removal of 6 bases from V and 5 bases from J, the junction contained 8 bases not matched to a gene. Germline CDR1 and CDR2: MDHEN and SYDVKM. The CDR3 runs to 15 residues. The CDR3 sequence is CASRSGTGRDQPQHF. The CDR3 DNA is TGTGCCAGCAGATCCGGGACAGGGAGGGATCAGCCCCAGCATTTT.

The table lists this clone with a few counts. This chain connects TRBV28 to TRBJ1-5; the D is unclear. The CDR3 totals 13 residues. The germline V and J ends were trimmed by 3 bases and 10 bases, with 13 bases remaining between them. The germline V gene encodes CDR1 MDHEN and CDR2 SYDVKM. CDR3 sequence (DNA): TGTGCCAGCAGTTTCTCCGATCCAAGCCCCCAGCATTTT. It specifies CASSFSDPSPQHF. The variable domain in full, with the rest retrieved from reference TRBV28 and TRBJ1-5, is DVKVTQSSRYLVKRTGEKVFLECVQDMDHENMFWYRQDPGLGLRLIYFSYDVKMKEKGDIPEGYSVSREKKERFSLILESASTNQTSMYLCASSFSDPSPQHFGDGTRLSIL.

This clone occurred a few times. This chain connects TRBV28 to TRBJ2-7; 12 bases map to TRBD2. Germline CDR1 is MDHEN and CDR2 is SYDVKM. The CDR3 spans 15 residues. With 6 bases clipped from V and 1 base from J, the junction kept 4 bases outside the gene matches. The CDR3 bases are TGTGCCAGCAGGGTAACTAGCGGGAGGTCCTACGAGCAGTACTTC. Translated, it gives CASRVTSGRSYEQYF.

The chain carries TRBV11-3 and TRBJ1-1; D not certain. The CDR3 spans 13 residues. Deletions cut 5 bases from V and 3 bases from J, with 10 bases between. Germline CDR1 and CDR2: SGHNT and YENEEA. CDR3 sequence reads: CASSLRLYTEAFF. The DNA for the CDR3 is TGTGCCAGCAGCCTCCGGTTGTACACTGAAGCTTTCTTT. Filled out from reference TRBV11-3 and TRBJ1-1, the complete variable domain reads EAGVVQSPRYKIIEKKQPVAFWCNPISGHNTLYWYLQNLGQGPELLIRYENEEAVDDSQLPKDRFSAERLKGVDSTLKIQPAELGDSAVYLCASSLRLYTEAFFGQGTRLTVV.

The chain recombines TRBV5-1 with TRBJ2-5, with D possibly matching TRBD2 (5 bases). The germline CDR1 and CDR2 sequences are SGHRS and YFSETQ. V lost 5 bases, J lost 0 bases, and 11 bases lay in between. The CDR3 is made up of 14 amino acids. CDR3 sequence reads: CASRPYGNQETQYF. The DNA of the CDR3 is TGCGCCAGCAGACCATACGGGAACCAAGAGACCCAGTACTTC.

The chain links TRBV28 to TRBJ2-7, with D uncertain. The CDR3 has 13 residues. The V gene's germline CDR1 is MDHEN and CDR2 SYDVKM. V was clipped by 2 bases and J by 2 bases, with 7 bases between them. CDR3 bases: TGTGCCAGCAGTTTAAAGAGAACCTACGAGCAGTACTTC. Its translation is CASSLKRTYEQYF.

CDR3 amino acids: CASSLRAGSGTQYF. As DNA, the CDR3 is TGTGCCAGCAGTTTACGGGCGGGGAGCGGGACCCAGTACTTC. The V gene is TRBV28, the J gene TRBJ2-5; possibly TRBD2 for D (6 bases). V was clipped by 2 bases and J by 7 bases, with 14 bases between them. The germline CDR1 and CDR2 sequences are MDHEN and SYDVKM. The CDR3 length is 14 residues.

This chain connects TRBV5-4 to TRBJ1-6, with 11 positions matching TRBD1. CDR1 is SGHNT and CDR2 is YYREEE in the germline V gene (reference sequence). V shed 2 bases, J shed 10 bases, and the junction held 8 bases outside the gene matches. The CDR3 consists of 16 residues. The CDR3 nucleotides read TGTGCCAGCAGCTTCTGGACAGGGGGCGCGTCCTCACCCCTCCACTTT. Protein: CASSFWTGGASSPLHF.